Shown below are 17 T cell receptor beta chains from a single sample sequenced in a study of blood T cell repertoires in COVID-19. TCRdb's table, derived via immunoSEQ multiplex PCR, lists solely in-frame clones and lacks some. The sample lists approximately 100,000 clones, about 85% occurring once. Specimen: peripheral blood. The receptors were sampled from an elderly man with acute or convalescent COVID-19.

The chain employs TRBV9 and TRBJ2-2; tentative D call: TRBD2 (7 bases). Germline CDR1 SGDLS, CDR2 YYNGEE. V was cut by 3 bases and J by 0 bases, with 18 bases left in between. This CDR3 spans 18 amino acids. This chain's CDR3 is CASSGGQGLAANTGELFF. The CDR3 DNA is TGTGCCAGCAGCGGGGGTCAGGGGCTAGCGGCGAACACCGGGGAGCTGTTTTTT. Based on the CDR3 plus reference TRBV9 and TRBJ2-2, the full variable domain is DSGVTQTPKHLITATGQRVTLRCSPRSGDLSVYWYQQSLDQGLQFLIQYYNGEERAKGNILERFSAQQFPDLHSELNLSSLELGDSALYFCASSGGQGLAANTGELFFGEGSRLTVL.

The chain uses TRBV7-2 and TRBJ2-1; tentatively, D is TRBD2 (6 bases). This CDR3 region has 13 residues. Germline values: CDR1 SGHTA, CDR2 FQGNSA. V lost 5 bases, J lost 4 bases, and 9 bases lay in between. This CDR3 is CASSQGLYNEQFF. CDR3 in DNA: TGTGCCAGCAGCCAAGGACTATACAATGAGCAGTTCTTC.

CDR3 region: CASSRTGTAPETQYF. The CDR3 DNA sequence: TGTGCCAGCAGCCGAACCGGGACAGCCCCAGAGACCCAGTACTTC. The chain has TRBV28 and TRBJ2-5; 7 bases align to TRBD1. This CDR3 spans 15 amino acids. CDR1 and CDR2 (germline): MDHEN, SYDVKM. V shed 6 bases and J 4 bases; nucleotides not matched to a gene: 11. Full variable domain (rest looked up from reference TRBV28 and TRBJ2-5): DVKVTQSSRYLVKRTGEKVFLECVQDMDHENMFWYRQDPGLGLRLIYFSYDVKMKEKGDIPEGYSVSREKKERFSLILESASTNQTSMYLCASSRTGTAPETQYFGPGTRLLVL.

The chain joins TRBV27 to TRBJ2-6; 7 bases match TRBD1. The CDR3 length is 15 residues. CDR1 MNHEY and CDR2 SMNVEV come from the germline V gene (reference sequence). Losses at the gene ends were 5 bases for V and 4 bases for J; bases not matched to a gene: 5. This CDR3 is CASSPRQGGANVLTF. CDR3 nucleotides: TGTGCCAGCAGTCCCCGACAGGGAGGGGCCAACGTCCTGACTTTC.

This chain connects TRBV3-1 (or the pseudogene TRBV3-2) to TRBJ2-2; D perhaps matches TRBD2 (6 bases). From germline, CDR1 is LGHDT and CDR2 YNNKEL (reference sequence). V was cut by 3 bases and J by 2 bases, with 13 bases left in between. This CDR3 is 16 amino acids long. In nucleotides, the CDR3 is TGTGCCAGCAGCCATGGAGATAGCGGAAACACCGGGGAGCTGTTTTTT. This gives the protein CASSHGDSGNTGELFF.

This chain links TRBV19 with TRBJ1-2; D unresolved. Germline V gives CDR1 LNHDA, CDR2 SQIVND (reference sequence). CDR3 length equals 15 residues. The V gene lost 1 base and the J gene lost 4 bases, with 13 bases spanning the gap. The CDR3 DNA reads as TGTGCCAGTAGTATAGGTCAGATCAGAGGCTATGGCTACACCTTC. Encoded protein: CASSIGQIRGYGYTF.

Only a few counts were recorded for this clone. The chain couples TRBV7-3 to TRBJ1-6; TRBD1 agrees at 11 bases. The germline CDR1 and CDR2 sequences are SGHTA and FQGTGA. The ends lost 6 bases at V and 3 bases at J; junction bases unmatched: 4. This CDR3 has 16 residues. DNA for the CDR3: TGTGCCAGCAGTATAGGGACAGGGGGCTATAATTCACCCCTCCACTTT. This codes for CASSIGTGGYNSPLHF.

The chain recombines TRBV30 with TRBJ2-3, with a possible D match to TRBD2 (6 bases). This CDR3 spans 16 amino acids. Between the trimmed V and J ends, which lost 5 bases and 2 bases, there was a span of 20 bases. Germline V gene data show CDR1 as GTSNPN and CDR2 as SVGIG (reference sequence). Here the CDR3 reads CAWLRFGGTYTDTQYF. The CDR3 DNA is TGTGCCTGGTTAAGATTTGGGGGGACCTACACAGATACGCAGTATTTT.

V is TRBV24-1 and J is TRBJ1-2; 7 bases are shared with TRBD1. V shed 7 bases, J shed 8 bases, and the junction held 6 bases outside the gene matches. Germline CDR1 is KGHDR and CDR2 is SFDVKD. CDR3 length: 12 amino acids. The DNA of the CDR3 is TGTGCCACCAGCGAACAGGGGAGCGGCTACACCTTC. Translated, it gives CATSEQGSGYTF.

This clone was observed once. The chain carries TRBV9 and TRBJ2-2; TRBD2 aligns across 9 bases. The V gene end was trimmed by 3 bases and the J gene end by 7 bases; junction bases not matched to a gene: 13. CDR1 is SGDLS, CDR2 YYNGEE, per germline. The CDR3 covers 17 residues. Here the CDR3 reads CASSGTSWREGRGELFF. The CDR3 region has the DNA TGTGCCAGCAGCGGGACGAGCTGGCGGGAGGGCCGCGGGGAGCTGTTTTTT.

The V gene is TRBV4-2, the J gene TRBJ2-3; 13 nucleotides align to TRBD2. The CDR3 has 18 residues. J was trimmed by 3 bases and V by 1 base; bases with no gene match: 7. Germline CDR1 and CDR2: LGHNA and YNFKEQ. The CDR3 is CASSQGSRLAGGTDTQYF. The CDR3 DNA reads TGTGCCAGCAGCCAAGGTAGTAGACTAGCGGGAGGAACAGATACGCAGTATTTT.

The genes are TRBV14 and TRBJ2-5, with 10 bases fitting TRBD2. V gave up 5 bases and J gave up 5 bases; unmatched junction bases: 11. CDR3 length: 16 residues. Per the germline V gene, CDR1 is SGHDN and CDR2 is FVKESK. The CDR3 loop is CASSALLAGGGETQYF. CDR3 nucleotide sequence: TGTGCCAGCAGCGCACTTTTAGCGGGAGGAGGTGAGACCCAGTACTTC. Filled out from reference TRBV14 and TRBJ2-5, the complete variable domain reads EAGVTQFPSHSVIEKGQTVTLRCDPISGHDNLYWYRRVMGKEIKFLLHFVKESKQDESGMPNNRFLAERTGGTYSTLKVQPAELEDSGVYFCASSALLAGGGETQYFGPGTRLLVL.

This clone has more than one count but fewer than ten. The rearrangement uses TRBV10-3 and TRBJ1-1; 7 nucleotides align to TRBD1. The germline CDR1 and CDR2 sequences are ENHRY and SYGVKD. The CDR3 totals 14 residues. V dropped 5 bases and J dropped 5; count of bases not matched to a gene: 8. This CDR3 reads CAISQTDRVTEAFF. Here the CDR3 DNA reads TGTGCCATCAGTCAGACCGACAGGGTAACTGAAGCTTTCTTT.

The chain joins TRBV24-1 to TRBJ1-2; weak D call: TRBD1 (6 bases). The length of the CDR3 is 16 residues. The germline CDR1 and CDR2 sequences are KGHDR and SFDVKD. V shed 4 bases and J shed 6 bases, with 20 bases lying between them. The CDR3 reads CATSDRTGGAWDGYTF. The CDR3 DNA reads TGTGCCACCAGTGACCGTACGGGGGGCGCTTGGGATGGCTACACCTTC.

The genes are TRBV18 and TRBJ1-6, with D tentatively TRBD1 (6 bases). Germline-derived CDR1 and CDR2 are KGHSH and LQKENI. V was cut by 5 bases and J by 6 bases, with 14 bases left in between. CDR3 size: 15 residues. For the CDR3, the DNA is TGTGCCAGCTCAGGCGACCAGGGGTTTAATTCACCCCTCCACTTT. This translates into CASSGDQGFNSPLHF.

The CDR3 protein is CSASRVMNTEAFF. DNA for the CDR3: TGCAGTGCTAGTCGGGTCATGAACACTGAAGCTTTCTTT. This chain uses TRBV20-1 with TRBJ1-1; D remains ambiguous. Germline V gene lookup returns CDR1 DFQATT and CDR2 SNEGSKA (reference sequence). The CDR3 has 13 amino acids. Trimming took 3 bases from V and 0 from J, leaving 8 bases between them.

The chain joins TRBV10-3 to TRBJ1-1; possibly TRBD1 for D (6 bases). Germline CDR1 reads ENHRY; CDR2 reads SYGVKD. The CDR3 has 14 residues. V lost 3 bases and J lost 1, with 9 bases in between. CDR3 amino acids: CAISEGRGNTEAFF. CDR3 DNA: TGTGCCATCAGTGAAGGCAGGGGGAACACTGAAGCTTTCTTT.